The 4 T cell receptor beta chains below all came from one sample that was sequenced in a study of blood T cells in healthy people across ages. Primed by a sample-barcoded 5' primer and a J-beta primer mix, a second PCR proceeded for roughly 7 to 11 cycles. Via MiXCR, TCRdb re-called the 5' RACE reads, giving one row per CDR3 protein. The data contain some 670,000 distinct CDR3 sequences, 40% to 65% of them singletons. Specimen: blood. These receptors came from a woman older than 75 in good health.

The V call is TRBV20-1, the J call TRBJ1-5; no definite D call. Germline V gene data show CDR1 as DFQATT and CDR2 as SNEGSKA (reference sequence). Trimming cost V 4 bases and J 9 bases, with 16 bases left between them. The CDR3 contains 13 residues. The DNA of the CDR3 is TGCAGTGCTACAGACGTAAAAAAGATGCCCCAGCATTTT. It specifies CSATDVKKMPQHF.

The rearrangement joins TRBV15 to TRBJ2-7; D perhaps matches TRBD2 (5 bases). The germline V gene encodes CDR1 LNHNV and CDR2 YYDKDF (reference sequence). V lost 4 bases and J lost 4, with 14 bases in between. The CDR3 totals 14 residues. The CDR3 DNA follows: TGTGCCACCAGCATCGTGGGCAGACTATACGAGCAGTACTTC. It is translated as CATSIVGRLYEQYF.

The J gene is TRBJ2-7, the V gene TRBV3-1; a possible D gene is TRBD2 (6 bases). TRBJ2-5 matches the DNA end more closely, so the J call is doubtful. CDR1 is LGHDT and CDR2 is YNNKEL in the germline V gene (reference sequence). CDR3 length: 17 amino acids. CDR3 sequence: CASSPGWVAEGSETQYF. The CDR3 nucleotides read TGTGCCAGCAGCCCCGGTTGGGTAGCGGAGGGGTCAGAGACCCAGTACTTC.

As concerns this clonotype: This may arise from a read error, as a much more abundant clone is one base away. The chain is built from TRBV9 and TRBJ2-3; D gene ambiguous. This CDR3 has 15 residues. The V and J ends lost 2 bases and 5 bases respectively, with 15 bases between them. Germline CDR1 and CDR2: SGDLS and YYNGEE. The CDR3, as DNA: TGTGCCAGCAGCGTTATGACTGAAGCTAGAGATACGCAGTATTTT. Protein sequence: CASSVMTEARDTQYF.